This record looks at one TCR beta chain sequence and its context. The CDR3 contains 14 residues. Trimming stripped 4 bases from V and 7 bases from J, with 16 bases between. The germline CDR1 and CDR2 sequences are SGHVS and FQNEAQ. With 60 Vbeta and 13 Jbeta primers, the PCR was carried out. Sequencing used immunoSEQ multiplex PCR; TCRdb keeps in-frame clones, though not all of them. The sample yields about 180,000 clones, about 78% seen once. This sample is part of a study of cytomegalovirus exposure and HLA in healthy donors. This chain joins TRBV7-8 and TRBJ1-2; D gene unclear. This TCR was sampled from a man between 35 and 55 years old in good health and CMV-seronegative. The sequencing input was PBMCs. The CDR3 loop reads CASSSAERAGGYTF. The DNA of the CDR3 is TGTGCCAGCAGCTCCGCAGAGAGGGCTGGTGGCTACACCTTC.